The 26 T cell receptor beta chains presented below share a single source sample, sequenced in a study of cytomegalovirus exposure and HLA in healthy donors. 60 Vbeta and 13 Jbeta primers were used in PCR. The protocol was immunoSEQ multiplex PCR, while the TCRdb copy is restricted to in-frame clones and leaves out a portion. This sample has 130,000 or so clones, with over 70% found just once. Sequences were obtained from PBMCs. Receptor source: a woman in her thirties or forties in good health and CMV-seronegative.

The chain has TRBV30 and TRBJ2-7; TRBD1 agrees at 7 bases. Germline loops: CDR1 GTSNPN, CDR2 SVGIG (reference sequence). V was pared by 5 bases and J by 2 bases, with 9 bases of the junction left unmatched. This CDR3 region has 14 residues. Here the CDR3 DNA reads TGTGCCTGGCGGGGACAGCTTTTAACCTACGAGCAGTACTTC. Protein sequence: CAWRGQLLTYEQYF.

The rearrangement uses TRBV6-5 and TRBJ2-3, with no clear D. With 0 bases removed from V and 2 bases from J, the gap between germline ends came to 3 bases. Germline values: CDR1 MNHEY, CDR2 SVGAGI. This CDR3 spans 13 amino acids. Here the CDR3 DNA reads TGTGCCAGCAGTTACTCCGTCACAGATACGCAGTATTTT. Encoded protein: CASSYSVTDTQYF.

This sequence joins TRBV5-4 and TRBJ1-5; D is possibly TRBD1 (6 bases). With 0 bases removed from V and 7 bases from J, the gap between germline ends came to 8 bases. CDR3 length: 13 residues. Germline CDR1 is SGHNT and CDR2 is YYREEE (reference sequence). CDR3 coding DNA: TGTGCCAGCAGCTTGGACAGGGACCAGCCCCAGCATTTT. Translation gives CASSLDRDQPQHF.

The V and J genes are TRBV15 and TRBJ1-1; the D gene is possibly TRBD1 (6 bases). V was pared by 7 bases and J by 5 bases, with 20 bases between. Germline CDR1 LNHNV, CDR2 YYDKDF (reference sequence). This CDR3 region has 15 residues. CDR3 sequence: CATITPTGGLTEAFF. The CDR3 nucleotides read TGTGCCACCATCACTCCGACAGGAGGATTGACTGAAGCTTTCTTT.

The chain couples TRBV27 to TRBJ1-4; a weak D match, TRBD1 (6 bases). The ends were cut back, 3 bases at V and 7 bases at J, with 18 bases in the middle. This CDR3 comprises 16 residues. Germline CDR1 reads MNHEY; CDR2 reads SMNVEV (reference sequence). The DNA of the CDR3 is TGTGCCAGCAGTTTTGTTGGCAGGGGCGTCGGTGAAAAACTGTTTTTT. Its translation is CASSFVGRGVGEKLFF.

The V call is TRBV10-2, the J call TRBJ2-5; 10 nucleotides line up with TRBD1. Germline V gives CDR1 WSHSY, CDR2 SAAADI. CDR3 length: 16 residues. V lost 10 bases, J lost 2 bases, and 13 bases stayed unmatched. DNA for the CDR3: TGCGCCACCGCGGGGGACAGGGGATTAAGGCAAGAGACCCAGTACTTC. Amino acids: CATAGDRGLRQETQYF.

The CDR3 here is CASSENRQRPQHF. In DNA, the CDR3 is TGTGCCAGCAGTGAAAACCGACAACGGCCCCAGCATTTT. This chain uses TRBV2 with TRBJ1-5; D not certain. Between the trimmed V and J ends, which lost 2 bases and 9 bases, there was a span of 11 bases. Germline V CDR1 and CDR2: SNHLY, FYNNEI. CDR3 length: 13 residues.

J is TRBJ1-1 and V is TRBV27; 7 bases are a match to TRBD1. The ends lost 3 bases at V and 1 base at J; junction bases unmatched: 2. Germline V lookup: CDR1 MNHEY, CDR2 SMNVEV (reference sequence). The CDR3 is made up of 14 amino acids. The CDR3 spells CASSLWDRNTEAFF. The CDR3 nucleotides read TGTGCCAGCAGTTTGTGGGACAGGAACACTGAAGCTTTCTTT.

This clone is a singleton in its sample. The chain has TRBV5-1 and TRBJ1-1, with 7 bases identical to TRBD1. The CDR3 totals 17 residues. V trimming: 0 bases; J trimming: 0 bases; junction bases outside the gene matches: 8. In germline, CDR1 is SGHRS, CDR2 YFSETQ. DNA of the CDR3: TGCGCCAGCAGCTTGGCGGGGACAGTAAACATGAACACTGAAGCTTTCTTT. This encodes CASSLAGTVNMNTEAFF.

The V and J genes are TRBV7-9 and TRBJ1-1, with TRBD1 matching 7 bases. J lost 6 bases, V lost 6 bases, and 7 bases had no gene match. This CDR3 comprises 13 residues. Germline V gene sequence: CDR1 SEHNR, CDR2 FQNEAQ (reference sequence). The CDR3 DNA follows: TGTGCCAGCAGTCCGGGACAGCCCCCTGAAGCTTTCTTT. Translating gives CASSPGQPPEAFF.

J is TRBJ2-1 and V is TRBV11-2, with TRBD2 matching 9 bases. V dropped 10 bases and J dropped 10; count of bases not matched to a gene: 14. The CDR3 consists of 14 residues. The V gene's germline CDR1 is SGHAT and CDR2 FQNNGV. CDR3 protein: CANNGGTSLVEQFF. CDR3 in DNA: TGTGCCAACAACGGCGGGACTAGCCTTGTAGAGCAGTTCTTC.

The DNA for the CDR3 is TGTGCCACAGGGACAGGCCCTAAGGAGCAGTACTTC. Its translation is CATGTGPKEQYF. V usage is TRBV10-3 and J usage is TRBJ2-7; 8 nucleotides align to TRBD1. After removal of 10 bases from V and 7 bases from J, the junction contained 9 bases not matched to a gene. Germline V gene sequence: CDR1 ENHRY, CDR2 SYGVKD. The length of the CDR3 is 12 residues.

This chain uses TRBV21-1 with TRBJ2-2; no DNA check was done on the table's D call, TRBD1. TRBV21-1 constitutes a pseudogene. This CDR3 has 16 amino acids. The CDR3 region has the DNA TGTGCCAGCAGCAGGAGACAGGATGCGAACACCGGGGAGCTGTTTTTT. Translating gives CASSRRQDANTGELFF.

V is TRBV4-3 and J is TRBJ2-3, with D possibly matching TRBD1 (7 bases). The CDR3 covers 19 residues. From germline, CDR1 is LGHNA and CDR2 YSLEER. The germline V and J ends were trimmed by 0 bases and 3 bases, with 22 bases remaining between them. This CDR3 is CASSQDYSWMEGATDTQYF. In DNA, the CDR3 is TGCGCCAGCAGCCAAGATTATTCCTGGATGGAGGGGGCTACAGATACGCAGTATTTT.

CDR3 sequence: CASSPGIPYEQYF. CDR3 sequence (DNA): TGTGCCAGCAGCCCGGGGATCCCCTACGAGCAGTACTTC. The V gene is TRBV6-5, the J gene TRBJ2-7, with D maybe TRBD2 (5 bases). This CDR3 has 13 residues. From germline, CDR1 is MNHEY and CDR2 SVGAGI. The germline V and J ends were trimmed by 6 bases and 2 bases, with 11 bases remaining between them.

J is TRBJ1-1 and V is TRBV4-2; 7 positions match TRBD1. Per germline, CDR1 LGHNA and CDR2 YNFKEQ. The V segment lost 6 bases and the J segment 13 bases; nucleotides outside the gene matches: 17. The CDR3 runs to 14 residues. This CDR3 is CASRGAGTATLNFF. The CDR3, as DNA: TGTGCCAGCAGAGGGGCCGGGACAGCGACTCTGAATTTCTTT.

Only one count was recorded for this clone. The genes are TRBV27 and TRBJ1-6, with TRBD1 matching over 8 bases. The V and J ends lost 3 bases and 0 bases, in that order; junction bases with no gene match: 13. The CDR3 loop spans 20 amino acids. Germline CDR1 reads MNHEY; CDR2 reads SMNVEV (reference sequence). CDR3 bases: TGTGCCAGCAGTTTTAAAGGCCCGGACAGGGATAGCTCCTATAATTCACCCCTCCACTTT. It codes for CASSFKGPDRDSSYNSPLHF.

This clone was counted a few times. The rearrangement uses TRBV6-6 and TRBJ1-1, with D tentatively TRBD1 (5 bases). The V end lost 6 bases, the J end lost 2 bases, and 10 bases lay between the germline ends. CDR3 length equals 13 residues. Germline lookup yields CDR1 MNHNY and CDR2 SVGAGI (reference sequence). The CDR3 DNA follows: TGTGCCAGCAGCCTTCAGGGTAACACTGAAGCTTTCTTT. Its protein is CASSLQGNTEAFF.

The chain couples TRBV5-1 to TRBJ1-2, with D tentatively TRBD1 (6 bases). V dropped 2 bases and J dropped 3 bases, with 14 bases sitting between them. CDR1 and CDR2 (germline): SGHRS, YFSETQ. The CDR3 extends over 15 amino acids. CDR3: CASSFDSQGHYGYTF. In DNA form, the CDR3 reads TGCGCCAGCAGCTTCGACTCACAGGGACACTATGGCTACACCTTC.

This clone was seen only a few times. V usage is TRBV19 and J usage is TRBJ1-1; D uncertain. The CDR3 runs to 15 residues. V gave up 4 bases and J gave up 1 base, with 13 bases separating them. Germline-derived CDR1 and CDR2 are LNHDA and SQIVND (reference sequence). The CDR3 DNA follows: TGTGCCAGTAGTACTTCCATATCCAGGAACACTGAAGCTTTCTTT. Protein: CASSTSISRNTEAFF.

The genes are TRBV7-2 and TRBJ2-3, with 7 positions matching TRBD1. Germline assignment: CDR1 SGHTA and CDR2 FQGNSA. The CDR3 length is 17 residues. V shed 2 bases, J shed 2 bases, and the junction held 10 bases outside the gene matches. CDR3 sequence reads: CASSLTRDSLNTDTQYF. CDR3 nucleotide sequence: TGTGCCAGCAGCTTAACCAGGGACAGCCTAAACACAGATACGCAGTATTTT.

This clone occurred a few times. The chain employs TRBV30 and TRBJ1-6, with D unclear. This CDR3 contains 14 residues. The V and J ends lost 0 bases and 7 bases respectively, with 10 bases between them. Germline CDR1 and CDR2: GTSNPN and SVGIG (reference sequence). Here the CDR3 reads CAWSVESRNSPLHF. CDR3 coding DNA: TGTGCCTGGAGTGTCGAATCGAGGAATTCACCCCTCCACTTT.

The chain uses TRBV13 and TRBJ2-1, with no clear D. This CDR3 region has 12 residues. V was trimmed by 0 bases and J by 7 bases, leaving 4 bases between them. Germline CDR1 is PRHDT and CDR2 is FYEKMQ (reference sequence). CDR3 in amino acids: CASSLGLNEQFF. CDR3 sequence (DNA): TGTGCCAGCAGCTTAGGCCTAAATGAGCAGTTCTTC. The whole variable domain, filled in from reference TRBV13 and TRBJ2-1, reads AAGVIQSPRHLIKEKRETATLKCYPIPRHDTVYWYQQGPGQDPQFLISFYEKMQSDKGSIPDRFSAQQFSDYHSELNMSSLELGDSALYFCASSLGLNEQFFGPGTRLTVL.

The chain joins TRBV6-5 to TRBJ1-1; no reliable D call. This CDR3 has 12 amino acids. Germline assignment: CDR1 MNHEY and CDR2 SVGAGI. Trimming took off 7 bases at V and 0 bases at J, with 6 bases between the two ends. The CDR3 DNA follows: TGTGCCAGCACCGGGATGAACACTGAAGCTTTCTTT. The encoded protein is CASTGMNTEAFF.

The V call is TRBV15, the J call TRBJ1-4, with 8 bases lining up with TRBD1. The germline V gene encodes CDR1 LNHNV and CDR2 YYDKDF (reference sequence). The CDR3 spans 16 residues. The junction had 5 bases not matched to a gene; V was cut back by 0 bases and J by 5 bases. CDR3 in DNA: TGTGCCACCAGCAGAGAAGGACAGGGAAAAAATGAAAAACTGTTTTTT. It encodes CATSREGQGKNEKLFF.

The gene calls are TRBV7-8 and TRBJ1-1; a weak D match, TRBD1 (5 bases). The CDR3 is 13 residues long. Germline V gene lookup returns CDR1 SGHVS and CDR2 FQNEAQ. V lost 0 bases, J lost 11 bases, and 13 bases lay in between. CDR3 nucleotide sequence: TGTGCCAGCAGCTTAGCGGGGGGGAGGAGCGCTTTCTTT. It translates to CASSLAGGRSAFF.